This T cell receptor beta chain was obtained from a study of neurological immune-mediated disorders. Via MiXCR, TCRdb re-called the 5' RACE reads, giving one row per CDR3 protein. The sample holds roughly 88,000 distinct CDR3 sequences; around 3.5% are singletons and the top ten take around 3.1%. The unsorted libraries were made from 2 million PBMCs kept at -80 C. CDR3 length: 15 amino acids. Germline loops: CDR1 LNHNV, CDR2 YYDKDF (reference sequence). The V end was cut by 1 base, the J end by 4 bases, with 8 bases between. Overall study results and limits: Expanded clones shared no CDR3 amino acid sequences across subjects, suggesting private repertoires in all groups.

This clonotype was counted many times. Antigen specificity is unknown. The sequencing input was PBMCs. The TCR sequence derives from a woman in her 50s with multiple sclerosis. The J gene is TRBJ1-6, the V gene TRBV15, with TRBD1 as a possible D gene (6 bases). The CDR3 coding sequence is TGTGCCACCAGCAGAGCTGGACAGTATAATTCACCCCTCCACTTT. Translation: CATSRAGQYNSPLHF.